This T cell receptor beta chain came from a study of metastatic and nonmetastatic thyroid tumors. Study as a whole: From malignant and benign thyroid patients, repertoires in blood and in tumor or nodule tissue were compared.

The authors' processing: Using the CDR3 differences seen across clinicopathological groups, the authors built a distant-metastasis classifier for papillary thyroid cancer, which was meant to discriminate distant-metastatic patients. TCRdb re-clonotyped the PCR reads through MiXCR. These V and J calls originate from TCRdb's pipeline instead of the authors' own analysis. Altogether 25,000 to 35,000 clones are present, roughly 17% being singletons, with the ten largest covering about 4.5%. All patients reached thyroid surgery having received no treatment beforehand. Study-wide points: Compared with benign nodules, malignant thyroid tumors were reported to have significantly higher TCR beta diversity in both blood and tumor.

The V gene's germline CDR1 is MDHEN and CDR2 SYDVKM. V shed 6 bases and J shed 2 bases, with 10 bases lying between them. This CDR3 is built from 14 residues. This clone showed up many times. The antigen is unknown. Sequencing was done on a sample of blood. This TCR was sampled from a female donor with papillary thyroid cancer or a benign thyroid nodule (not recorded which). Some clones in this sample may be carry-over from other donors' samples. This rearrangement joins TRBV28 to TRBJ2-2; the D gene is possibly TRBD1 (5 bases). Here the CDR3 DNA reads TGTGCCAGCAGGTTACAGGATAACACCGGGGAGCTGTTTTTT. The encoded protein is CASRLQDNTGELFF.